These 9 T cell receptor beta chains share one sample of origin, sequenced in a study of response to subunit inactivated influenza vaccine. Each CDR3 protein is one row after TCRdb ran MiXCR on the RT-PCR reads. The sample lists approximately 530,000 distinct CDR3 sequences; roughly 8.2% were seen once. The sequencing used PBMCs from blood, collected less than 30 months after vaccination. The receptors were gathered from a man between 50 and 70 years old who received an inactivated influenza vaccine.

The rearrangement links TRBV7-9 to TRBJ2-2; TRBD1 or TRBD2 may be the D gene (5 bases each). V was trimmed by 4 bases and J by 2 bases, leaving 14 bases between them. The germline V gene has CDR1 SEHNR and CDR2 FQNEAQ (reference sequence). This CDR3 contains 16 residues. The CDR3 here is CASSSGWDVNTGELFF. For the CDR3, the DNA is TGTGCCAGCAGCTCGGGGTGGGACGTCAACACCGGGGAGCTGTTTTTT.

Many counts were recorded for this clonotype. The chain combines TRBV5-1 with TRBJ1-2, with 10 bases identical to TRBD1. Trimming cost V 4 bases and J 6 bases; bases outside gene matches: 9. Germline-derived CDR1 and CDR2 are SGHRS and YFSETQ. This CDR3 comprises 15 residues. The CDR3 sequence: CASSPTGDRGHGYTF. The CDR3 DNA reads TGCGCCAGCAGCCCAACCGGGGACAGGGGACATGGCTACACCTTC. Full variable domain (missing parts from reference TRBV5-1 and TRBJ1-2): KAGVTQTPRYLIKTRGQQVTLSCSPISGHRSVSWYQQTPGQGLQFLFEYFSETQRNKGNFPGRFSGRQFSNSRSEMNVSTLELGDSALYLCASSPTGDRGHGYTFGSGTRLTVV.

J is TRBJ2-1 and V is TRBV20-1; TRBD2 matches 7 bases. The ends lost 0 bases at V and 0 bases at J; junction bases unmatched: 5. Germline CDR1 is DFQATT and CDR2 is SNEGSKA (reference sequence). The CDR3 is 16 amino acids. Here the CDR3 DNA reads TGCAGTGCTAGAGATTGGGGCGGGAGCTCCTACAATGAGCAGTTCTTC. Its protein is CSARDWGGSSYNEQFF.

The V and J genes are TRBV28 and TRBJ2-1, with TRBD1 matching 7 bases. The ends lost 7 bases at V and 3 bases at J; junction bases unmatched: 9. This CDR3 spans 15 amino acids. CDR1 is MDHEN and CDR2 is SYDVKM in the germline V gene. This chain's CDR3 is CASTQVGGNYNEQFF. CDR3 nucleotide sequence: TGTGCCAGCACTCAGGTAGGGGGCAACTACAATGAGCAGTTCTTC.

The table lists this clonotype with many counts. The J gene is TRBJ2-7, the V gene TRBV29-1; D is unclear. Looked up from germline, CDR1 is SQVTM and CDR2 is ANQGSEA. The germline V and J ends were trimmed by 4 bases and 0 bases, with 7 bases remaining between them. This CDR3 spans 12 amino acids. Here the CDR3 reads CSVVLGSYEQYF. The CDR3 DNA reads as TGCAGCGTTGTGCTGGGCTCCTACGAGCAGTACTTC.

This clonotype was seen a few times. The chain uses TRBV20-1 and TRBJ2-5; 13 nucleotides align to TRBD2. CDR1 DFQATT and CDR2 SNEGSKA come from the germline V gene (reference sequence). J lost 5 bases, V lost 4 bases, and 4 bases had no gene match. CDR3 length: 14 residues. The CDR3 coding sequence is TGCAGTGCTATTGGGACTAGCGGGGAGGAGACCCAGTACTTC. Amino acids: CSAIGTSGEETQYF.

The J gene is TRBJ2-1, the V gene TRBV5-1; TRBD1 matches at 9 bases. The trim removed 4 bases at V and 0 bases at J, leaving 11 bases unmatched. Germline assignment: CDR1 SGHRS and CDR2 YFSETQ. This CDR3 region has 18 residues. This chain's CDR3 is CASSPRTGARSSYNEQFF. CDR3 in DNA: TGCGCCAGCAGCCCCCGGACAGGGGCCCGAAGCTCCTACAATGAGCAGTTCTTC.

The sample holds a few counts of this clonotype. The gene calls are TRBV5-1 and TRBJ2-7; either TRBD1 or TRBD2 may fit D (5 bases each). The V gene's germline CDR1 is SGHRS and CDR2 YFSETQ. CDR3 length: 15 residues. The germline V and J ends were trimmed by 0 bases and 2 bases, with 12 bases remaining between them. CDR3 region: CASSLAGTLTYEQYF. As DNA, the CDR3 is TGCGCCAGCAGCTTGGCCGGGACCCTGACCTACGAGCAGTACTTC.

In DNA, the CDR3 is TGTGCCAGCGGCGAGGAGACACACTCCTACGAGCAGTACTTC. Protein product: CASGEETHSYEQYF. The genes are TRBV7-9 and TRBJ2-7; unclear D gene. This CDR3 contains 14 residues. V was shortened by 8 bases and J by 0 bases, with 14 bases between the two germline ends. CDR1 is SEHNR and CDR2 is FQNEAQ in the germline V gene (reference sequence).